Detailed here is one T cell receptor (beta chain). Source study methods: Reference gene primer amplification yielded estimated nucleated cell counts. Libraries were prepared by immunoSEQ multiplex PCR; TCRdb keeps only in-frame clonotypes and omits some of them. The V and J calls and clone size come from that table; D and trimming were worked out from the DNA. The table includes about 220,000 clones, approximately 81% detected once. These data originate in a study of blood T cell repertoires in COVID-19. Study-wide context: Researchers got acute and convalescent COVID-19 samples from the United States, Italy and Spain. Nucleic acid was either cDNA or gDNA, and it came from T cells, B-cell-depleted T cells, or PBMCs.

This CDR3 is built from 14 residues. V lost 6 bases and J lost 1; bases outside the gene matches: 5. Germline CDR1 and CDR2: MNHEY and SVGAGI. The chain employs TRBV6-5 and TRBJ1-2; TRBD1 matches at 7 bases. This sequence originates from a woman in her fifties or sixties who had recovered from COVID-19. The sample taken for sequencing was peripheral blood. CDR3 coding DNA: TGTGCCAGCAGGGAGGGGGCGAGTAACTATGGCTACACCTTC. It yields the protein CASREGASNYGYTF.